This T cell receptor beta chain is drawn from a study of blood T cell repertoires in COVID-19. Study overall: Sites across the United States, Italy and Spain contributed samples from acute and convalescent COVID-19.

The authors' processing: Researchers report that nucleated cell counts were estimated from reference gene primer amplification. Method: immunoSEQ multiplex PCR; TCRdb's copy keeps in-frame clones and lacks some. V and J calls and clone size are those listed in that table; D and trimming were worked out from the DNA. Among about 350,000 clones, around nine tenths were seen once, and the ten largest hold 0.95% to 1.1%. This clone was picked up one time. A PCR-confirmed or clinician-diagnosed COVID-19 case had contacted exposed participants within 2 weeks of entry. This sequence was found in a woman in her twenties or thirties who had been exposed to COVID-19. Sequencing was carried out using PBMCs or T cells enriched from blood (not recorded which).

CDR3 nucleotides: TGTGCCAGCAGTTACTCGGCGGCCCGCAATCAGCCCCAGCATTTT. Amino acids: CASSYSAARNQPQHF. The chain couples TRBV6-5 to TRBJ1-5; unclear D gene. Germline V lookup: CDR1 MNHEY, CDR2 SVGAGI. The CDR3 has 15 residues. V was trimmed by 0 bases and J by 2 bases, leaving 8 bases between them.